The source of this TCR beta chain is a study of blood T cell repertoires in COVID-19. About the research overall: Sample material is recorded as cDNA or gDNA derived from T cells, B-cell-depleted T cells, or PBMCs.

Germline assignment: CDR1 LGHDT and CDR2 YNNKEL (reference sequence). The junction had 9 bases not matched to a gene; V was cut back by 4 bases and J by 5 bases. The CDR3 sequence is 16 residues long. This table comes from immunoSEQ multiplex PCR, and its TCRdb copy is limited to in-frame clones, with some not included. The sample holds a few hundred thousand clones, 86% seen once. The rearrangement joins TRBV3-1 (or the pseudogene TRBV3-2) to TRBJ2-3; 10 nucleotides agree with TRBD2. The sequencing sample was made of peripheral blood. This sequence was found in a woman in her fifties or sixties with COVID-19, enrolled during active disease. This CDR3 reads CASSPGTSDGVDTQYF. Here the CDR3 DNA reads TGTGCCAGCAGCCCCGGGACTAGCGATGGCGTAGATACGCAGTATTTT.